The T cell receptor beta chain described here comes from a study of T cell clonality in common variable immunodeficiency. The V gene's germline CDR1 is SEHNR and CDR2 FQNEAQ (reference sequence). The CDR3 loop spans 14 amino acids. V shed 1 base and J shed 5 bases, with 8 bases lying between them. This clone came up a few times. Its cognate antigen is unknown. The CDR3 end falls 3 residues outside the read, so it is completed with the germline J gene. Study-wide findings and caveats: CVID subjects showed higher TCRbeta clonality than healthy controls. CVID subjects shared fewer TCRbeta clones than healthy controls did. Common variable immunodeficiency TCR beta sequences reportedly had fewer deletions and N-nucleotide insertions.

Sequenced by immunoSEQ multiplex PCR; TCRdb stores in-frame clones only, minus some. The sample yields about 31,000 clones, without any singletons. The sample was peripheral blood mononuclear cells. This TCR came from a human donor with common variable immunodeficiency. The V call is TRBV7-9, the J call TRBJ1-4; D uncertain. CDR3 DNA (partial): TGTGCCAGCAGCTTAGAAGCGAAAAATGAAAAA. Translated: CASSLEAKNEK. The CDR3 in full is CASSLEAKNEKLFF.